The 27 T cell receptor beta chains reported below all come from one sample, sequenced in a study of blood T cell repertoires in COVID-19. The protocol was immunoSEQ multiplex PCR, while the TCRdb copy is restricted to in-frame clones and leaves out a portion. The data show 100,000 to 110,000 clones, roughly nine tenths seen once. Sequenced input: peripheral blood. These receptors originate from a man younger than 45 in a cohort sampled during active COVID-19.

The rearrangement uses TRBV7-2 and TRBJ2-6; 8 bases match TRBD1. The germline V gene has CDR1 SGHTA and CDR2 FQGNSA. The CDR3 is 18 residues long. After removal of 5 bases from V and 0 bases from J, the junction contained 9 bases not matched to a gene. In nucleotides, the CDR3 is TGTGCCAGCAGCCGGCGATCGACAGGGGTCTCTGGGGCCAACGTCCTGACTTTC. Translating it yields CASSRRSTGVSGANVLTF.

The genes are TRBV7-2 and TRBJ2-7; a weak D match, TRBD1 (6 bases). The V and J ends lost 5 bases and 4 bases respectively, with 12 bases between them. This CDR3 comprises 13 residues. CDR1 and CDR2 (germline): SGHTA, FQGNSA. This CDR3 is CASSQGSGYEQYF. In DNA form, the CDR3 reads TGTGCCAGCAGCCAGGGGTCGGGTTACGAGCAGTACTTC.

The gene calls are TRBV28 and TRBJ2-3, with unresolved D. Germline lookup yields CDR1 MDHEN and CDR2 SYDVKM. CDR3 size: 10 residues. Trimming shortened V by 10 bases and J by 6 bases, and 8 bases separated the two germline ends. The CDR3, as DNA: TGTGCCACCTCTGCGGATACGCAGTATTTT. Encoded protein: CATSADTQYF. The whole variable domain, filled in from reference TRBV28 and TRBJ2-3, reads DVKVTQSSRYLVKRTGEKVFLECVQDMDHENMFWYRQDPGLGLRLIYFSYDVKMKEKGDIPEGYSVSREKKERFSLILESASTNQTSMYLCATSADTQYFGPGTRLTVL.

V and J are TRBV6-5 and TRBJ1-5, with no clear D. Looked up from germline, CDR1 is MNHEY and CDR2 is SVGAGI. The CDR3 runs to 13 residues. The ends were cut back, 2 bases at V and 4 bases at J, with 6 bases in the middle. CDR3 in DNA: TGTGCCAGCAGTTACGGGAGGAATCAGCCCCAGCATTTT. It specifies CASSYGRNQPQHF.

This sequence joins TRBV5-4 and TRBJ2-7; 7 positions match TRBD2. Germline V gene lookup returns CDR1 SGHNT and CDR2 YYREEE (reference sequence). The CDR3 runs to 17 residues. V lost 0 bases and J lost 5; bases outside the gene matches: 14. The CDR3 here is CASSLDGGVQNADEQYF. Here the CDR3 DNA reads TGTGCCAGCAGCTTGGATGGGGGGGTACAGAACGCCGACGAGCAGTACTTC.

This chain's CDR3 is CASSFTGGANQETQYF. For the CDR3, the DNA is TGTGCCAGCAGCTTTACCGGCGGGGCCAACCAAGAGACCCAGTACTTC. The chain is built from TRBV5-5 and TRBJ2-5, with D perhaps TRBD2 (6 bases). Germline CDR1 SGHKS, CDR2 YYEKEE (reference sequence). This CDR3 contains 16 residues. The ends were cut back, 2 bases at V and 0 bases at J, with 14 bases in the middle.

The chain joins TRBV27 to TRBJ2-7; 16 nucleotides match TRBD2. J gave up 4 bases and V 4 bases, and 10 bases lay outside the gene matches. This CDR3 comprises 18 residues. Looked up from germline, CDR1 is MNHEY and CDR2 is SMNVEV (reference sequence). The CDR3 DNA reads TGTGCCAGCAGTTCAACAGTGCCGGGACTAGCGGGGGGGTACGAGCAGTACTTC. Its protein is CASSSTVPGLAGGYEQYF.

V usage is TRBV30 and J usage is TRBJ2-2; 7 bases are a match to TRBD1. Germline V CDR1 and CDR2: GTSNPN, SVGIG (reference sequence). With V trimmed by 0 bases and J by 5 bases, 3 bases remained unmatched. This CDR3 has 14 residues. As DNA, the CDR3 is TGTGCCTGGAGTGTACAGGACAGGACCGGGGAGCTGTTTTTT. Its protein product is CAWSVQDRTGELFF.

The CDR3 reads CASRNRDGGRCTEAFF. The CDR3 DNA follows: TGTGCCAGCAGAAATCGGGACGGGGGAAGGTGTACTGAAGCTTTCTTT. The gene calls are TRBV3-1 (or the pseudogene TRBV3-2) and TRBJ1-1, with D possibly TRBD1 on 5 matching bases. This CDR3 is built from 16 residues. Germline assignment: CDR1 LGHDT and CDR2 YNNKEL (reference sequence). Trimming took off 6 bases at V and 5 bases at J, with 22 bases between the two ends.

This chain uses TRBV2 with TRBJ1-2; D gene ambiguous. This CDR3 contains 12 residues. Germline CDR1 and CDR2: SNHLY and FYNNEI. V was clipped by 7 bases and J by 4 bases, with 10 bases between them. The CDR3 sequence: CASTEGSYGYTF. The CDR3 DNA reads TGTGCCAGCACGGAGGGTAGCTATGGCTACACCTTC.

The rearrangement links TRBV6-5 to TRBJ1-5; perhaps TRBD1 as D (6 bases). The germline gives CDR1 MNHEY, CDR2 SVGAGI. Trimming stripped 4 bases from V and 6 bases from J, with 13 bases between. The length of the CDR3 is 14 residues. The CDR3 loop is CASSWGRGVQPQHF. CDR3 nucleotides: TGTGCCAGCAGTTGGGGGAGGGGGGTTCAGCCCCAGCATTTT.

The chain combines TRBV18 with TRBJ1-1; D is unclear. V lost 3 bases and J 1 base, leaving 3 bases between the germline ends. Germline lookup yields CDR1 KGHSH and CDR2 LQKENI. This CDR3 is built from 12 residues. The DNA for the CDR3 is TGTGCCAGCTCACCTAGGAACACTGAAGCTTTCTTT. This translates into CASSPRNTEAFF.

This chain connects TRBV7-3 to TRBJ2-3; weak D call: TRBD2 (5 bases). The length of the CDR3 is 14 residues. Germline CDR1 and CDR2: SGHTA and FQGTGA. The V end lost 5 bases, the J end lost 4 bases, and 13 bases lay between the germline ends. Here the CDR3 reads CASSRGALPDTQYF. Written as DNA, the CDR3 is TGTGCCAGCAGCCGGGGAGCCCTCCCAGATACGCAGTATTTT.

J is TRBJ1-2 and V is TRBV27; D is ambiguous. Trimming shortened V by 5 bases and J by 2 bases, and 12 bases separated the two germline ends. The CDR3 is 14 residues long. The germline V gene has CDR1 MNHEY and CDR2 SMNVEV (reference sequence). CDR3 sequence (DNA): TGTGCCAGCAGTGCACAGACGGGGAACTATGGCTACACCTTC. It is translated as CASSAQTGNYGYTF.

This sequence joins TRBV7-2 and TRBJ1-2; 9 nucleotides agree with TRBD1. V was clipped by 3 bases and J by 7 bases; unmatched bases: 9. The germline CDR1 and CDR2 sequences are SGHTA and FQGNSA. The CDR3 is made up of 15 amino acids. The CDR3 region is CASSFKGQGGSGYTF. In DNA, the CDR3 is TGTGCCAGCAGCTTTAAGGGACAGGGAGGTAGTGGCTACACCTTC.

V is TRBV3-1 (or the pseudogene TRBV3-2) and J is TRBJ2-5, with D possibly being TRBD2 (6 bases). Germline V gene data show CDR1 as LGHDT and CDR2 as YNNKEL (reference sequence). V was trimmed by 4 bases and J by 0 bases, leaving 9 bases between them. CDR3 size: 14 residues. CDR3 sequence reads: CASSLRTNQETQYF. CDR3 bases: TGTGCCAGCAGCCTGAGGACTAACCAAGAGACCCAGTACTTC.

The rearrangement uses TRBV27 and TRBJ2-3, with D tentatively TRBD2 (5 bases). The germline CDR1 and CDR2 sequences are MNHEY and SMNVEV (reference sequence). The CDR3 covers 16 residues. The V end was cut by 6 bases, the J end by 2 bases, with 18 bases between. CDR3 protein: CASSSSGNTHTDTQYF. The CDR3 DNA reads TGTGCCAGCAGCAGCAGCGGAAACACACACACAGATACGCAGTATTTT.

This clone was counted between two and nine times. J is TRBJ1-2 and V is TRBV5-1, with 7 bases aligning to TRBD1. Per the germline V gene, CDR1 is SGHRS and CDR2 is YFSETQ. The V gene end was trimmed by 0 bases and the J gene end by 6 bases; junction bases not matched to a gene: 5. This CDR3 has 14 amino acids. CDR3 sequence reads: CASSLAQGLDGYTF. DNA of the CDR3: TGCGCCAGCAGCTTGGCACAGGGGTTAGATGGCTACACCTTC.

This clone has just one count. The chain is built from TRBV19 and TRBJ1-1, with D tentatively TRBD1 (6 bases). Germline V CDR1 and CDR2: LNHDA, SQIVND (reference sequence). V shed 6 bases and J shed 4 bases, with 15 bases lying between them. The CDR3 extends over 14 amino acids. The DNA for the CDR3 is TGTGCCAGTAGAATTACAGGGATTGGCACTGAAGCTTTCTTT. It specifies CASRITGIGTEAFF. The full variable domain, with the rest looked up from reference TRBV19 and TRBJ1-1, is DGGITQSPKYLFRKEGQNVTLSCEQNLNHDAMYWYRQDPGQGLRLIYYSQIVNDFQKGDIAEGYSVSREKKESFPLTVTSAQKNPTAFYLCASRITGIGTEAFFGQGTRLTVV.

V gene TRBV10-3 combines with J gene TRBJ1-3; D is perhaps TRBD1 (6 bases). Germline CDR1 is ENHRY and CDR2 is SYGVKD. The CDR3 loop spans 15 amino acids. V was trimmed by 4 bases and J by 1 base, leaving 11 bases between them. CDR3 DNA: TGTGCCATCAGTGTGAACAGGGAGTCTGGAAACACCATATATTTT. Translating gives CAISVNRESGNTIYF.

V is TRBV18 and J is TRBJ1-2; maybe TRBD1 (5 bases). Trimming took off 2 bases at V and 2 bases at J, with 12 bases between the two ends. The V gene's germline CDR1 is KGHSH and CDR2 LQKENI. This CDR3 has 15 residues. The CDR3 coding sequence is TGTGCCAGCTCACCAGTCTCAGGGTTGAACTATGGCTACACCTTC. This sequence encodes CASSPVSGLNYGYTF.

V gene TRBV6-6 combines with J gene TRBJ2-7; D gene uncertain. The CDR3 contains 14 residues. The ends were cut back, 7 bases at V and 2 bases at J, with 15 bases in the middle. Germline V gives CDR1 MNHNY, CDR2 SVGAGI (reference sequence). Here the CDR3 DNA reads TGTGCCAGCACGGAACCGGAGAAGACCTACGAGCAGTACTTC. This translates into CASTEPEKTYEQYF.

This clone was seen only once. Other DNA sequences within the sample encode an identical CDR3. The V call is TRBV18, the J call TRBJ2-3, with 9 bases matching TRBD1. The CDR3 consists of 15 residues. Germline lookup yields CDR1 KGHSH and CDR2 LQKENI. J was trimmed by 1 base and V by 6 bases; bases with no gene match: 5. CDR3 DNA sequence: TGTGCCAGCTCGTACCGGGACAGGGGCACAGATACGCAGTATTTT. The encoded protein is CASSYRDRGTDTQYF.

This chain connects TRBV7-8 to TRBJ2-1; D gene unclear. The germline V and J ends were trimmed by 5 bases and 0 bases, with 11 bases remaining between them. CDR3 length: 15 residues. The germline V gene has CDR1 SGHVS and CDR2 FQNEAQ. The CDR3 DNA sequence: TGTGCCAGCAGCCCCCGACTGGACTCCTACAATGAGCAGTTCTTC. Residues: CASSPRLDSYNEQFF.

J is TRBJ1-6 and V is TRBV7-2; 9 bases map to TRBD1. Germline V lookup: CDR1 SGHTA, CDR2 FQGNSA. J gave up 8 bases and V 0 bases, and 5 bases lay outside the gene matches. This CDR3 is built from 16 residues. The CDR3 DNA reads TGTGCCAGCAGCTTAGCTTTTACAGGGGGCTATTCACCCCTCCACTTT. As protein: CASSLAFTGGYSPLHF.

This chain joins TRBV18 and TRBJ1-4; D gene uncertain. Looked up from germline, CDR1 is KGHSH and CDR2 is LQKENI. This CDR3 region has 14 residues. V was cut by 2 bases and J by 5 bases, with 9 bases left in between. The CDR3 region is CASSPAILNEKLFF. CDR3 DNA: TGTGCCAGCTCACCAGCGATATTAAATGAAAAACTGTTTTTT.

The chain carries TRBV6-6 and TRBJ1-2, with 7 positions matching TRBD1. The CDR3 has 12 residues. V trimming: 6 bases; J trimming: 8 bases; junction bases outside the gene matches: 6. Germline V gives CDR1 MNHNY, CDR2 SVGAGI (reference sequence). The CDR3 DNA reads TGTGCCAGCAGCCCTCCGACAGGGGGCTACACCTTC. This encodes CASSPPTGGYTF.